The 26 T cell receptor beta chains given below trace back to one sample, sequenced in a study of control samples from healthy donors and cancer patients. Method: immunoSEQ multiplex PCR; TCRdb's copy keeps in-frame clones and lacks some. The profile shows about 160,000 clones, around 94% of them singletons. The sequenced sample was PBMCs. The receptors were gathered from a man between 60 and 75 years old with colorectal cancer.

The chain recombines TRBV6-5 with TRBJ1-1; 8 bases fit TRBD1. The junction had 4 bases not matched to a gene; V was cut back by 7 bases and J by 3 bases. Germline CDR1 is MNHEY and CDR2 is SVGAGI. This CDR3 has 13 residues. CDR3 sequence (DNA): TGTGCCAGCACCGGACAGGGTGACACTGAAGCTTTCTTT. This translates into CASTGQGDTEAFF.

The chain is built from TRBV27 and TRBJ2-7, with TRBD1 as a possible D gene (5 bases). V was clipped by 5 bases and J by 5 bases, with 7 bases between them. The CDR3 loop spans 11 amino acids. In germline, CDR1 is MNHEY, CDR2 SMNVEV (reference sequence). CDR3 sequence: CASSRGNEQYF. The CDR3 DNA sequence: TGTGCCAGCAGTAGGGGTAACGAGCAGTACTTC.

This chain connects TRBV18 to TRBJ2-1, with D perhaps TRBD1 (5 bases). The CDR3 has 14 amino acids. The ends were cut back, 3 bases at V and 1 base at J, with 7 bases in the middle. The germline V gene encodes CDR1 KGHSH and CDR2 LQKENI. The CDR3 spells CASSPQGSYNEQFF. The CDR3 region has the DNA TGTGCCAGCTCACCGCAGGGATCCTACAATGAGCAGTTCTTC.

The rearrangement uses TRBV10-1 and TRBJ1-3, with a tentative D call TRBD1 (6 bases). The ends were cut back, 3 bases at V and 4 bases at J, with 13 bases in the middle. The germline CDR1 and CDR2 sequences are WNHNN and SYGVQD (reference sequence). The CDR3 sequence is 15 residues long. The CDR3 spells CASSDAGVIGNTIYF. Here the CDR3 DNA reads TGCGCCAGCAGTGACGCAGGGGTAATCGGAAACACCATATATTTT.

This clone was seen just once. The chain combines TRBV7-9 with TRBJ1-2; no definite D call. The germline CDR1 and CDR2 sequences are SEHNR and FQNEAQ (reference sequence). This CDR3 has 11 residues. The V gene lost 4 bases and the J gene lost 7 bases, with 7 bases spanning the gap. CDR3 loop: CASSYRVGYTF. The CDR3 DNA is TGTGCCAGCAGCTACCGGGTTGGCTACACCTTC.

The chain has TRBV2 and TRBJ2-3; 10 nucleotides match TRBD2. With 7 bases clipped from V and 4 bases from J, the junction kept 8 bases outside the gene matches. CDR1 is SNHLY and CDR2 is FYNNEI in the germline V gene. The CDR3 spans 15 residues. The DNA of the CDR3 is TGTGCCAGCAAGGGTCTAGCGGGAGCGTCAGATACGCAGTATTTT. The encoded protein is CASKGLAGASDTQYF. The full variable domain, with the rest looked up from reference TRBV2 and TRBJ2-3, is EPEVTQTPSHQVTQMGQEVILRCVPISNHLYFYWYRQILGQKVEFLVSFYNNEISEKSEIFDDQFSVERPDGSNFTLKIRSTKLEDSAMYFCASKGLAGASDTQYFGPGTRLTVL.

This sequence joins TRBV7-2 and TRBJ2-5; TRBD2 aligns across 8 bases. This CDR3 contains 16 residues. V shed 0 bases and J 1 base; nucleotides not matched to a gene: 4. CDR1 and CDR2 (germline): SGHTA, FQGNSA. The CDR3 loop is CASSLALAGGQETQYF. The CDR3 nucleotides read TGTGCCAGCAGCTTAGCTTTGGCGGGGGGCCAAGAGACCCAGTACTTC.

CDR3 sequence (DNA): TGTGCCAGCAGACCGACGGGACAGGGCTACGAGCAGTACTTC. Translated, it gives CASRPTGQGYEQYF. The rearrangement joins TRBV7-2 to TRBJ2-7; 9 bases line up with TRBD1. Germline V gives CDR1 SGHTA, CDR2 FQGNSA. There are 14 residues in the CDR3. J lost 3 bases, V lost 6 bases, and 6 bases had no gene match.

The chain is built from TRBV25-1 and TRBJ1-6; TRBD1 agrees at 8 bases. CDR1 MGHDK and CDR2 SYGVNS come from the germline V gene. The V segment lost 8 bases and the J segment 8 bases; nucleotides outside the gene matches: 11. The CDR3 runs to 15 residues. The CDR3 region has the DNA TGTGCCAGCTCCCCCCCGGGACAGGCTTATTCACCCCTCCACTTT. It is translated as CASSPPGQAYSPLHF.

The chain uses TRBV30 and TRBJ1-5, with a possible D match to TRBD1 (6 bases). V lost 0 bases to trimming and J lost 3 bases, with 18 bases between them. In germline, CDR1 is GTSNPN, CDR2 SVGIG (reference sequence). The CDR3 runs to 17 residues. The DNA of the CDR3 is TGTGCCTGGAGTGTACAGGACAGTCAGACAAACAATCAGCCCCAGCATTTT. Translation: CAWSVQDSQTNNQPQHF.

This clone was detected once. Sequence at one end of the junction differs from germline and may be a read error. The chain couples TRBV19 to TRBJ2-1, with a possible D match to TRBD2 (5 bases). The CDR3 is 16 amino acids. Germline CDR1 and CDR2: LNHDA and SQIVND (reference sequence). The chain's CDR3 is CASSTQGLTSHNEQFF. CDR3 nucleotides: TGTGCCAGTAGTACCCAAGGACTCACCTCCCACAATGAGCAGTTCTTC.

V usage is TRBV28 and J usage is TRBJ2-7; no firm D call. V gave up 5 bases and J gave up 5 bases, with 7 bases separating them. The length of the CDR3 is 11 residues. Germline V CDR1 and CDR2: MDHEN, SYDVKM. CDR3 DNA: TGTGCCAGCAGTGGTACCCACGAGCAGTACTTC. Its protein is CASSGTHEQYF.

The chain couples TRBV7-9 to TRBJ1-1, with a tentative D call TRBD1 (5 bases). The CDR3 runs to 13 residues. CDR1 is SEHNR and CDR2 is FQNEAQ in the germline V gene (reference sequence). Deletions cut 2 bases from V and 1 base from J, with 5 bases between. CDR3 sequence (DNA): TGTGCCAGCAGCTTACAGGGGAACACTGAAGCTTTCTTT. Translating gives CASSLQGNTEAFF. Looking up the rest from reference TRBV7-9 and TRBJ1-1 gives the full variable domain: DTGVSQNPRHKITKRGQNVTFRCDPISEHNRLYWYRQTLGQGPEFLTYFQNEAQLEKSRLLSDRFSAERPKGSFSTLEIQRTEQGDSAMYLCASSLQGNTEAFFGQGTRLTVV.

The chain uses TRBV19 and TRBJ1-1, with 11 bases identical to TRBD1. The CDR3 loop spans 14 amino acids. V shed 7 bases, J shed 6 bases, and the junction held 7 bases outside the gene matches. Germline V lookup: CDR1 LNHDA, CDR2 SQIVND (reference sequence). CDR3: CASIPDRGRAEAFF. As DNA, the CDR3 is TGTGCCAGTATTCCGGACAGGGGGCGGGCTGAAGCTTTCTTT.

V is TRBV5-6 and J is TRBJ1-1, with a tentative D call TRBD1 (6 bases). The CDR3 length is 14 residues. V was clipped by 5 bases and J by 4 bases, with 15 bases between them. Germline assignment: CDR1 SGHDT and CDR2 YYEEEE. The DNA of the CDR3 is TGTGCCAGCAGAGCACAGGGTTTGGGCACTGAAGCTTTCTTT. The encoded protein is CASRAQGLGTEAFF.

V usage is TRBV5-1 and J usage is TRBJ2-3; TRBD2 might be the D (5 bases). CDR3 length equals 14 residues. Trimming took 5 bases from V and 5 from J, leaving 15 bases between them. Germline lookup yields CDR1 SGHRS and CDR2 YFSETQ. For the CDR3, the DNA is TGCGCCAGCAGTTTCTTAGGGAGCTTAGATACGCAGTATTTT. Its protein is CASSFLGSLDTQYF.

V gene TRBV4-3 combines with J gene TRBJ1-2; 10 bases are shared with TRBD1. Trimming at V came to 0 bases and at J to 4 bases, leaving 8 bases not matched to a gene. The CDR3 contains 17 residues. Germline assignment: CDR1 LGHNA and CDR2 YSLEER. CDR3 sequence reads: CASSQDLGTGVTYGYTF. CDR3 coding DNA: TGCGCCAGCAGCCAAGATCTCGGGACAGGGGTTACCTATGGCTACACCTTC.

The chain couples TRBV28 to TRBJ1-3; 7 nucleotides match TRBD1. This CDR3 comprises 15 residues. Germline trimming cut 7 bases from V and 1 base from J; bases unmatched to any gene: 7. Germline CDR1 is MDHEN and CDR2 is SYDVKM. The DNA of the CDR3 is TGTGCCAGCATTCCTGACAGGGCGTCTGGAAACACCATATATTTT. As protein: CASIPDRASGNTIYF.

As for this clone: Germline is not matched at one junction end, which may reflect a read error. In DNA form, the CDR3 reads TGTGCCAGTACCGACAGGGGGATAGGTGGCCACACCTTC. It yields the protein CASTDRGIGGHTF. V is TRBV19 and J is TRBJ1-2; 9 bases map to TRBD1. CDR3 length equals 13 residues. Germline CDR1 is LNHDA and CDR2 is SQIVND (reference sequence).

This chain joins TRBV19 and TRBJ2-1; weak D call: TRBD2 (6 bases). V was clipped by 2 bases and J by 2 bases, with 13 bases between them. This CDR3 region has 16 residues. CDR1 is LNHDA and CDR2 is SQIVND in the germline V gene (reference sequence). CDR3 sequence reads: CASSIKAGLTYNEQFF. The CDR3 nucleotides are TGTGCCAGTAGTATAAAGGCGGGACTCACCTACAATGAGCAGTTCTTC.

The J gene is TRBJ2-1, the V gene TRBV5-1, with D perhaps being TRBD1 or TRBD2 (5 bases each). CDR1 and CDR2 (germline): SGHRS, YFSETQ. CDR3 length equals 14 residues. Trimming removed 4 bases at V and 2 bases at J, with 10 bases between. The CDR3 DNA sequence: TGCGCCAGCAGCACCGGGGCGGCCTACAATGAGCAGTTCTTC. This translates into CASSTGAAYNEQFF.

V and J are TRBV19 and TRBJ1-2, with D perhaps matching TRBD1 (5 bases). The germline V gene has CDR1 LNHDA and CDR2 SQIVND (reference sequence). V gave up 1 base and J gave up 4 bases, with 16 bases separating them. The CDR3 consists of 16 residues. The CDR3 region has the DNA TGTGCCAGTAGTATAGGTCGACGGGGGAGTACCTATGGCTACACCTTC. The encoded protein is CASSIGRRGSTYGYTF.

The V call is TRBV6-6, the J call TRBJ1-5, with unresolved D. In germline, CDR1 is MNHNY, CDR2 SVGAGI (reference sequence). V shed 7 bases and J shed 7 bases, with 11 bases lying between them. This CDR3 spans 12 amino acids. CDR3 nucleotides: TGTGCCAGCAAGGCGCTTCCCCAGCCCCAGCATTTT. This gives the protein CASKALPQPQHF.

The chain has TRBV4-1 and TRBJ2-2, with D tentatively TRBD1 (6 bases). The V end was cut by 0 bases, the J end by 5 bases, with 7 bases between. The germline V gene has CDR1 MGHRA and CDR2 YSYEKL. This CDR3 is 14 amino acids long. CDR3 protein: CASSQDTGTGELFF. DNA of the CDR3: TGCGCCAGCAGCCAAGATACAGGGACCGGGGAGCTGTTTTTT.

This clone has a single count. The J gene is TRBJ1-5, the V gene TRBV4-1, with 7 bases matching TRBD1. CDR1 is MGHRA and CDR2 is YSYEKL in the germline V gene. The CDR3 consists of 15 residues. The trim removed 8 bases at V and 5 bases at J, leaving 12 bases unmatched. This CDR3 reads CASATTDRADQPQHF. CDR3 nucleotides: TGCGCCAGCGCCACAACCGACAGGGCCGATCAGCCCCAGCATTTT.

The genes are TRBV30 and TRBJ2-3; 7 bases agree with TRBD2. The CDR3 is 15 amino acids. The V and J ends lost 3 bases and 1 base, in that order; junction bases with no gene match: 7. Germline values: CDR1 GTSNPN, CDR2 SVGIG (reference sequence). CDR3 sequence reads: CAWSGLGGGTDTQYF. The CDR3 DNA reads TGTGCCTGGAGCGGACTAGGAGGGGGCACAGATACGCAGTATTTT.